The T cell receptor (beta chain) under discussion was sequenced for a study of high-grade serous ovarian cancer treatment subgroups. The tumor samples were collected prior to definitive surgery or chemotherapy. Study conclusions and caveats: Spatial context was lost because tumors were sequenced in bulk. Tumors within one patient showed repertoire similarity of roughly 0.095 to 0.8. TCR clonal relatedness correlated positively with neoantigen level.

To note about this clone: No antigen is known for it.

Clones were sequenced by immunoSEQ multiplex PCR, and TCRdb holds only the in-frame ones, with some missing. Found here are approximately 2,700 clones, about 70% of them singletons; the top ten hold over 9%. Germline CDR1 MNHNS, CDR2 SASEGT. CDR3 size: 15 residues. V was trimmed by 4 bases and J by 0 bases, leaving 10 bases between them. The sample consisted of tumor tissue. This chain links TRBV6-1 with TRBJ1-5, with D hard to call. This TCR came from a human donor with high-grade serous ovarian cancer. CDR3 DNA sequence: TGTGCCAGCAGTGTAAGGCCGGATAGCAATCAGCCCCAGCATTTT. This translates into CASSVRPDSNQPQHF.